The 25 T cell receptor beta chains below all came from one sample that was sequenced in a study of shared clonotypes between healthy human individuals. Sequencing used immunoSEQ multiplex PCR; TCRdb keeps in-frame clones, though not all of them. The sample lists about 460,000 clones, 70% to 80% occurring once. The sequenced sample was PBMCs. The source is a woman aged 40 to 50 in good health. Some clones in this sample may be carry-over from other donors' samples.

This clone has only a few counts. The rearrangement links TRBV27 to TRBJ1-1; D is undetermined. The germline V gene encodes CDR1 MNHEY and CDR2 SMNVEV (reference sequence). The V gene lost 4 bases and the J gene lost 0 bases, with 12 bases spanning the gap. The CDR3 covers 15 residues. The chain's CDR3 is CASSSLLVLNTEAFF. The CDR3 DNA is TGTGCCAGCAGTTCCCTGCTTGTTCTGAACACTGAAGCTTTCTTT.

With respect to this clone: A read error likely explains this, since a far larger clone differs by one base. The same CDR3 also results from other DNA sequences found in this sample. This sequence joins TRBV28 and TRBJ2-7, with 7 positions matching TRBD1. Germline CDR1 MDHEN, CDR2 SYDVKM. This CDR3 region has 14 residues. The CDR3 region is CASSLVRGPYEQYF. The CDR3 DNA reads TGCGCCAGCAGTTTAGTTAGGGGGCCCTACGAGCAGTACTTC.

CDR3 residues: CASSFQPVGEGEQYF. The CDR3 region has the DNA TGCGCCAGCAGCTTCCAACCAGTCGGGGAAGGCGAGCAGTACTTC. The V call is TRBV5-1, the J call TRBJ2-7, with a weak D call TRBD2 (5 bases). CDR1 and CDR2 (germline): SGHRS, YFSETQ. The V and J ends lost 2 bases and 6 bases respectively, with 18 bases between them. This CDR3 has 15 amino acids.

Notes on this clone: Only one base separates this from a far larger clonotype, so it likely reflects a read error. The chain uses TRBV7-8 and TRBJ1-1; D remains ambiguous. Looked up from germline, CDR1 is SGHVS and CDR2 is FQNEAQ. V lost 2 bases and J lost 1, with 5 bases in between. The CDR3 extends over 13 amino acids. In DNA form, the CDR3 reads TGTGCCAGCAGCTTAACGGCGAACACTGAAGCTTTCTTT. Translation: CASSLTANTEAFF.

This chain uses TRBV11-2 with TRBJ2-7; unclear D gene. Looked up from germline, CDR1 is SGHAT and CDR2 is FQNNGV. The CDR3 is 13 amino acids. Trimming removed 10 bases at V and 4 bases at J, with 17 bases between. Written as DNA, the CDR3 is TGTGCCATCACGCTTGGCCCCTCGTACGAGCAGTACTTC. This translates into CAITLGPSYEQYF.

This clone was observed many times. This chain connects TRBV30 to TRBJ2-5; D possibly uses TRBD1 or TRBD2 (5 bases each). Trimming stripped 3 bases from V and 0 bases from J, with 29 bases between. This CDR3 comprises 20 residues. CDR1 GTSNPN and CDR2 SVGIG come from the germline V gene (reference sequence). The CDR3 loop is CAWSRPGTSYRTRYQETQYF. The CDR3 coding sequence is TGTGCCTGGAGCAGACCTGGGACGTCTTATCGTACCCGGTACCAAGAGACCCAGTACTTC.

This clone has at least ten counts. V and J are TRBV6-4 and TRBJ2-3, with 9 bases identical to TRBD2. V dropped 0 bases and J dropped 5; count of bases not matched to a gene: 3. CDR1 is MRHNA, CDR2 SNTAGT, per germline. CDR3 length: 15 amino acids. The CDR3 sequence: CASSDSLAGVDTQYF. The CDR3 DNA is TGTGCCAGCAGTGACTCCTTAGCGGGAGTAGATACGCAGTATTTT.

This clone was counted between two and nine times. The chain carries TRBV5-4 and TRBJ2-5; TRBD2 aligns across 8 bases. Germline lookup yields CDR1 SGHNT and CDR2 YYREEE (reference sequence). The CDR3 is 14 amino acids. Losses at the gene ends were 5 bases for V and 2 bases for J; bases not matched to a gene: 5. CDR3 coding DNA: TGTGCCAGCAGGACCAGCGGGAGACAAGAGACCCAGTACTTC. Translated: CASRTSGRQETQYF.

This clone came up once. J is TRBJ2-1 and V is TRBV10-2, with D possibly being TRBD1 (7 bases). The V and J ends lost 5 bases and 8 bases respectively, with 13 bases between them. Germline assignment: CDR1 WSHSY and CDR2 SAAADI. This CDR3 is built from 13 residues. This CDR3 is CASSRSRGDEQFF. The CDR3 nucleotides are TGCGCCAGCAGTAGAAGCAGGGGGGATGAGCAGTTCTTC.

This chain joins TRBV6-6 and TRBJ1-5, with D perhaps matching TRBD1 (5 bases). The CDR3 consists of 14 residues. V dropped 4 bases and J dropped 3 bases, with 10 bases sitting between them. CDR1 is MNHNY, CDR2 SVGAGI, per germline (reference sequence). The CDR3 nucleotides are TGTGCCAGCAGTTGGGGACGGAACAATCAGCCCCAGCATTTT. It yields the protein CASSWGRNNQPQHF.

V usage is TRBV28 and J usage is TRBJ2-6, with D perhaps being TRBD1 or TRBD2 (5 bases each). Trimming took off 5 bases at V and 4 bases at J, with 12 bases between the two ends. Germline V gene data show CDR1 as MDHEN and CDR2 as SYDVKM. The CDR3 runs to 15 residues. The CDR3 loop is CASSPPGTGANVLTF. The CDR3 bases are TGTGCCAGCAGTCCTCCGGGGACCGGGGCCAACGTCCTGACTTTC.

The chain has TRBV29-1 and TRBJ1-5; 8 bases line up with TRBD1. The V gene end was trimmed by 7 bases and the J gene end by 2 bases; junction bases not matched to a gene: 4. Germline CDR1 SQVTM, CDR2 ANQGSEA. CDR3 length: 13 residues. CDR3 loop: CSAPGQGNQPQHF. In DNA form, the CDR3 reads TGCAGCGCCCCGGGACAGGGCAATCAGCCCCAGCATTTT. Complete variable domain (other parts from reference TRBV29-1 and TRBJ1-5): SAVISQKPSRDICQRGTSLTIQCQVDSQVTMMFWYRQQPGQSLTLIATANQGSEATYESGFVIDKFPISRPNLTFSTLTVSNMSPEDSSIYLCSAPGQGNQPQHFGDGTRLSIL.

The chain uses TRBV10-2 and TRBJ2-3, with D maybe TRBD2 (6 bases). Germline CDR1 WSHSY, CDR2 SAAADI. The V end lost 10 bases, the J end lost 1 base, and 15 bases lay between the germline ends. This CDR3 has 14 residues. CDR3 coding DNA: TGCGCCATCAAACCGGGACTCGGCACAGATACGCAGTATTTT. This sequence encodes CAIKPGLGTDTQYF.

About this clone itself: A far larger clone is just one base off, so this is likely a read error. The DNA for the CDR3 is TGTGCCAGCAGGGCAGCGAACACCGGGGAGCTGTTTTTT. Its protein is CASRAANTGELFF. The J gene is TRBJ2-2, the V gene TRBV19, with a weak D call TRBD1 (5 bases). This CDR3 spans 13 amino acids. The germline gives CDR1 LNHDA, CDR2 SQIVND (reference sequence). V was shortened by 9 bases and J by 0 bases, with 8 bases between the two germline ends.

This clone was recorded a few times. The chain carries TRBV29-1 and TRBJ2-7; possible D gene TRBD2, 6 bases. The germline gives CDR1 SQVTM, CDR2 ANQGSEA. This CDR3 spans 15 amino acids. V dropped 6 bases and J dropped 4 bases, with 22 bases sitting between them. The chain's CDR3 is CSVRIIRDSSYEQYF. The CDR3 coding sequence is TGCAGCGTCCGTATCATCCGGGACTCCTCTTACGAGCAGTACTTC.

The chain joins TRBV5-4 to TRBJ1-6; 8 bases are shared with TRBD1. This CDR3 comprises 16 residues. Germline V gene lookup returns CDR1 SGHNT and CDR2 YYREEE (reference sequence). Losses at the gene ends were 3 bases for V and 10 bases for J; bases not matched to a gene: 12. The CDR3 reads CASSSNAGGEGSPLHF. In nucleotides, the CDR3 is TGTGCCAGCAGCTCAAACGCAGGGGGCGAAGGGTCACCCCTCCACTTT.

At least ten counts were recorded for this clone. The chain links TRBV6-6 to TRBJ2-3; 8 nucleotides match TRBD2. Germline V gene lookup returns CDR1 MNHNY and CDR2 SVGAGI (reference sequence). J was trimmed by 1 base and V by 6 bases; bases with no gene match: 0. This CDR3 is 13 amino acids long. The CDR3 nucleotides are TGTGCCAGCAGGCGGGAGGGCACAGATACGCAGTATTTT. It yields the protein CASRREGTDTQYF.

The rearrangement links TRBV9 to TRBJ2-1, with TRBD2 identical over 10 bases. The CDR3 sequence is 14 residues long. V shed 0 bases and J 10 bases; nucleotides not matched to a gene: 4. In germline, CDR1 is SGDLS, CDR2 YYNGEE. The CDR3 sequence: CASSVAPLAGEQFF. In nucleotides, the CDR3 is TGTGCCAGCAGCGTAGCCCCACTAGCGGGGGAGCAGTTCTTC. The full variable domain, completed using reference TRBV9 and TRBJ2-1, is DSGVTQTPKHLITATGQRVTLRCSPRSGDLSVYWYQQSLDQGLQFLIQYYNGEERAKGNILERFSAQQFPDLHSELNLSSLELGDSALYFCASSVAPLAGEQFFGPGTRLTVL.

The V call is TRBV30, the J call TRBJ2-5; no definite D call. Germline values: CDR1 GTSNPN, CDR2 SVGIG (reference sequence). The CDR3 length is 13 residues. Between the trimmed V and J ends, which lost 2 bases and 5 bases, there was a span of 12 bases. CDR3 DNA sequence: TGTGCCTGGAGTTTAGAGCTTATGGAGACCCAGTACTTC. This gives the protein CAWSLELMETQYF.

J is TRBJ1-5 and V is TRBV5-1, with D unresolved. The CDR3 totals 15 residues. V lost 4 bases and J lost 0, with 11 bases in between. CDR1 and CDR2 (germline): SGHRS, YFSETQ. CDR3 DNA sequence: TGCGCCAGCAGCCCGGGCGCGAATAGCAATCAGCCCCAGCATTTT. Translation gives CASSPGANSNQPQHF.

The rearrangement joins TRBV5-1 to TRBJ1-2; no firm D call. V was pared by 3 bases and J by 7 bases, with 16 bases between. The CDR3 loop spans 14 amino acids. Germline CDR1 is SGHRS and CDR2 is YFSETQ. The CDR3 DNA reads as TGCGCCAGCAGCTCGCCGTCCGGCGACGGTGGCTACACCTTC. It encodes CASSSPSGDGGYTF.

The V gene is TRBV28, the J gene TRBJ2-1; D gene uncertain. The CDR3 is made up of 12 amino acids. Germline V CDR1 and CDR2: MDHEN, SYDVKM. The V gene lost 3 bases and the J gene lost 7 bases, with 7 bases spanning the gap. The CDR3 DNA reads as TGTGCCAGCAGTTTCGGACGGAATGAGCAGTTCTTC. This encodes CASSFGRNEQFF.

V and J are TRBV21-1 and TRBJ2-7; TRBD2 is taken as the D call from the table, unchecked against the DNA. TRBV21-1 corresponds to a pseudogene. The CDR3 is made up of 13 amino acids. CDR3 amino acids: CASSKEGNWTQYF. CDR3 DNA sequence: TGTGCCAGCAGCAAGGAGGGGAACTGGACGCAGTACTTC.

This clone was seen ten or more times. The chain is built from TRBV11-1 and TRBJ1-1; TRBD1 agrees at 9 bases. There are 16 residues in the CDR3. Germline values: CDR1 SGHAT, CDR2 FQDESV (reference sequence). Trimming removed 5 bases from V and 11 bases from J; junction bases left unmatched: 18. CDR3 loop: CASSLLGQGSDLNAFF. Written as DNA, the CDR3 is TGTGCCAGCAGCCTACTCGGACAGGGGAGCGACCTGAATGCTTTCTTT.

As regards this clone: It differs at one base from a far larger clone, so likely a read error. This sequence joins TRBV9 and TRBJ2-5; tentative D call: TRBD2 (6 bases). The better agreement between TRBJ2-7 and the DNA end casts doubt on the J call. CDR3 length: 16 amino acids. Germline V gives CDR1 SGDLS, CDR2 YYNGEE. The CDR3 is CASSVGSESSGYEQYF. CDR3 DNA sequence: TGTGCCAGCAGCGTAGGGAGTGAATCGAGCGGGTACGAGCAGTACTTC.